A selection of T cell receptor beta chains follows, all from one sample in a study of technical replicates of blood from a few donors. The protocol was immunoSEQ multiplex PCR, while the TCRdb copy is restricted to in-frame clones and leaves out a portion. The table includes about 99,000 clones, 95% detected once. The sample consisted of T cells isolated from PBMCs. The receptor source for this set is a human donor in good health. The CDR3 runs from the conserved cysteine through the conserved F or W. Each record gives: CDR3 DNA, CDR3 protein, D gene, J gene, clone size, V gene. The D gene is left open where the match is weak. Some rows have no size entry. The others give once, few or many, or a class for an expanded clone.

cdr3_nt: TGTGCCAGCAGTGGAGTAGAGGCAGGGGGCGGGTTTGGCTACACCTTC; cdr3_aa: CASSGVEAGGGFGYTF; d_call: TRBD1; j_call: TRBJ1-2; clone_size: NA; v_call: TRBV2
cdr3_nt: TGTGCCAGCAGCTTAGGGGAGACTGAAGCTTTCTTT; cdr3_aa: CASSLGETEAFF; d_call: NA; j_call: TRBJ1-1; clone_size: NA; v_call: TRBV7-9
cdr3_nt: TGTGCCGAGGCGTCCGGTTATGAAGCTTTCTTT; cdr3_aa: CAEASGYEAFF; d_call: NA; j_call: TRBJ1-1; clone_size: NA; v_call: TRBV6-4
cdr3_nt: TGTGCCAGCAGTTACTCGGGAGGGCAGAATCAGCCCCAGCATTTT; cdr3_aa: CASSYSGGQNQPQHF; d_call: NA; j_call: TRBJ1-5; clone_size: NA; v_call: TRBV6-5
cdr3_nt: TGTGCCAGCAGCGAACAGGGTTATAGCAATCAGCCCCAGCATTTT; cdr3_aa: CASSEQGYSNQPQHF; d_call: NA; j_call: TRBJ1-5; clone_size: NA; v_call: TRBV13
cdr3_nt: TGTGCCAGCATCGTGGACGCCACCGGAGGGCCTTATGGCTACACCTTC; cdr3_aa: CASIVDATGGPYGYTF; d_call: NA; j_call: TRBJ1-2; clone_size: NA; v_call: TRBV5-5
cdr3_nt: TGCAGCGTTGCCCGACAGGGGAGGGGAAACACTGAAGCTTTCTTT; cdr3_aa: CSVARQGRGNTEAFF; d_call: TRBD1; j_call: TRBJ1-1; clone_size: NA; v_call: TRBV29-1
cdr3_nt: TGTGCCAGCAGTCACCTACAGGGGTCTCGCTATGGCTACACCTTC; cdr3_aa: CASSHLQGSRYGYTF; d_call: TRBD1; j_call: TRBJ1-2; clone_size: NA; v_call: TRBV6-6
cdr3_nt: TGTGCCAGCAGTTACTCGCCGGGACAGAGGAACACTGAAGCTTTCTTT; cdr3_aa: CASSYSPGQRNTEAFF; d_call: TRBD1; j_call: TRBJ1-1; clone_size: few; v_call: TRBV6-6
cdr3_nt: TGTGCCAGCAGTGGCAAACAGGTTTACAATCAGCCCCAGCATTTT; cdr3_aa: CASSGKQVYNQPQHF; d_call: NA; j_call: TRBJ1-5; clone_size: NA; v_call: TRBV6-1
cdr3_nt: TGTGCCACCAGCAGATTAGACAGGGAAATATACAATGAGCAGTTCTTC; cdr3_aa: CATSRLDREIYNEQFF; d_call: TRBD1; j_call: TRBJ2-1; clone_size: NA; v_call: TRBV15
cdr3_nt: TGTGCCAGCAGAGGACTAGCGGGAGGGCCCTGGGGAAATGAGCAGTTCTTC; cdr3_aa: CASRGLAGGPWGNEQFF; d_call: TRBD2; j_call: TRBJ2-1; clone_size: NA; v_call: TRBV2
cdr3_nt: TGTGCCAGCAGTGGACGGGGACAAGAGACCCAGTACTTC; cdr3_aa: CASSGRGQETQYF; d_call: NA; j_call: TRBJ2-5; clone_size: NA; v_call: TRBV27
cdr3_nt: TGTGCCAGCAGTGGGTGGGAGGACAATCAGCCCCAGCATTTT; cdr3_aa: CASSGWEDNQPQHF; d_call: NA; j_call: TRBJ1-5; clone_size: NA; v_call: TRBV2
cdr3_nt: TGTGCCAGCTCACCGGACAGAACCTACGAGCAGTACTTC; cdr3_aa: CASSPDRTYEQYF; d_call: NA; j_call: TRBJ2-7; clone_size: NA; v_call: TRBV18
cdr3_nt: TGTGCCAGCAGCTTGGATTGGGCCACCTACGAGCAGTACTTC; cdr3_aa: CASSLDWATYEQYF; d_call: NA; j_call: TRBJ2-7; clone_size: NA; v_call: TRBV5-5
cdr3_nt: TGCGCCAGCAGCTTGGCCAACAGGGGGAACGGGGAGACCCAGTACTTC; cdr3_aa: CASSLANRGNGETQYF; d_call: TRBD1; j_call: TRBJ2-5; clone_size: NA; v_call: TRBV5-1
cdr3_nt: TGTGCCAGTAGTATAGAGAGTTACTCTGGAAACACCATATATTTT; cdr3_aa: CASSIESYSGNTIYF; d_call: NA; j_call: TRBJ1-3; clone_size: NA; v_call: TRBV19
cdr3_nt: TGTGCCAGCAGCCAAGGGTATAAGGGGCCCATAGCCAAAAACATTCAGTACTTC; cdr3_aa: CASSQGYKGPIAKNIQYF; d_call: NA; j_call: TRBJ2-4; clone_size: once; v_call: TRBV14
cdr3_nt: TGTGCCAGCAGCTGGGTCGGGACAGGGAATGAAAAACTGTTTTTT; cdr3_aa: CASSWVGTGNEKLFF; d_call: TRBD1; j_call: TRBJ1-4; clone_size: NA; v_call: TRBV7-9
cdr3_nt: TGTGCCAGCAGCCTCCATCTGGGGCTGAGAACTGAAGCTTTCTTT; cdr3_aa: CASSLHLGLRTEAFF; d_call: NA; j_call: TRBJ1-1; clone_size: NA; v_call: TRBV7-9
cdr3_nt: TGTGCCAGCTCTCGGGGGGGTTTCACAGATACGCAGTATTTT; cdr3_aa: CASSRGGFTDTQYF; d_call: TRBD2; j_call: TRBJ2-3; clone_size: NA; v_call: TRBV7-3
cdr3_nt: TGTGCCAGCAGCTTAGACGGGACAGGGGGTCCGAAGACCCAGTACTTC; cdr3_aa: CASSLDGTGGPKTQYF; d_call: TRBD1; j_call: TRBJ2-5; clone_size: NA; v_call: TRBV7-2
cdr3_nt: TGTGCCATTTTCCACAGGTTCACAGATACGCAGTATTTT; cdr3_aa: CAIFHRFTDTQYF; d_call: NA; j_call: TRBJ2-3; clone_size: NA; v_call: TRBV6-1
cdr3_nt: TGTGCCAGCAGCCCTACAGCCTCTGGAAACACCATATATTTT; cdr3_aa: CASSPTASGNTIYF; d_call: NA; j_call: TRBJ1-3; clone_size: NA; v_call: TRBV7-6
cdr3_nt: TGTGCCAGCAGCTCGGACAGGAACACTGAAGCTTTCTTT; cdr3_aa: CASSSDRNTEAFF; d_call: NA; j_call: TRBJ1-1; clone_size: NA; v_call: TRBV7-2
cdr3_nt: TGTGCCAGCAGCCAAGTATGGCAGGGCCTCAATCAGCCCCAGCATTTT; cdr3_aa: CASSQVWQGLNQPQHF; d_call: NA; j_call: TRBJ1-5; clone_size: NA; v_call: TRBV4-2
cdr3_nt: TGTGCCAGCAGCTTAACCCTAGATAGCGCGGAGCAGTTCTTC; cdr3_aa: CASSLTLDSAEQFF; d_call: NA; j_call: TRBJ2-1; clone_size: NA; v_call: TRBV11-2
cdr3_nt: TGTGCCAGCAGTAGGGACAGGGTATTCGGTAGGGTCTTC; cdr3_aa: CASSRDRVFGRVF; d_call: TRBD1; j_call: TRBJ2-4; clone_size: NA; v_call: TRBV28
cdr3_nt: TGTGCCAGTACCGGGACTAGCGGGGGCGGGGGTGAGCAGTTCTTC; cdr3_aa: CASTGTSGGGGEQFF; d_call: TRBD2; j_call: TRBJ2-1; clone_size: NA; v_call: TRBV19
cdr3_nt: TGTGCCGCGGAAAGGACTAGCGGCCCCAAGACCCAGTACTTC; cdr3_aa: CAAERTSGPKTQYF; d_call: TRBD2; j_call: TRBJ2-5; clone_size: NA; v_call: TRBV2
cdr3_nt: TGTGCCAGCAGTGGGAGGGTGAACTATGGCTACACCTTC; cdr3_aa: CASSGRVNYGYTF; d_call: NA; j_call: TRBJ1-2; clone_size: once; v_call: TRBV27
cdr3_nt: TGTGCCAGCAGGGGGGGGACTGGCAATCAGCCCCAGCATTTT; cdr3_aa: CASRGGTGNQPQHF; d_call: NA; j_call: TRBJ1-5; clone_size: NA; v_call: TRBV6-1
cdr3_nt: TGTGCCAGCAGCACCAGGGAGGGGCGCACCGGGGAGCTGTTTTTT; cdr3_aa: CASSTREGRTGELFF; d_call: TRBD2; j_call: TRBJ2-2; clone_size: NA; v_call: TRBV7-6
cdr3_nt: TGTGCCAGCAGCTTCCCGGATGCACGCGGGGGATATGGCTACACCTTC; cdr3_aa: CASSFPDARGGYGYTF; d_call: NA; j_call: TRBJ1-2; clone_size: NA; v_call: TRBV5-6
cdr3_nt: TGCGCCAGCAGCTTGATATCTCGGGGAGAGACCCAGTACTTC; cdr3_aa: CASSLISRGETQYF; d_call: NA; j_call: TRBJ2-5; clone_size: NA; v_call: TRBV5-1
cdr3_nt: TGTGCCAGCATTCCGAGTCGGGACAGGGATGAGACCCAGTACTTC; cdr3_aa: CASIPSRDRDETQYF; d_call: TRBD1; j_call: TRBJ2-5; clone_size: NA; v_call: TRBV28
cdr3_nt: TGTGCCAGCACCCAAGGACTAGCGGGAGGGTACGAGCAGTACTTC; cdr3_aa: CASTQGLAGGYEQYF; d_call: TRBD2; j_call: TRBJ2-7; clone_size: NA; v_call: TRBV28
cdr3_nt: TGCGCCAGCAGCTTGATGTCAGGGGGCCAAGAGACCCAGTACTTC; cdr3_aa: CASSLMSGGQETQYF; d_call: TRBD1; j_call: TRBJ2-5; clone_size: NA; v_call: TRBV5-1
cdr3_nt: TGCGCCAGCAGTGACGGTCTCTCGGGAAACACCATATATTTT; cdr3_aa: CASSDGLSGNTIYF; d_call: NA; j_call: TRBJ1-3; clone_size: NA; v_call: TRBV10-1
cdr3_nt: TGCGCCAGCAGCTCCGCACTAGCGGGAGGGCCCCCACGGACAGATACGCAGTATTTT; cdr3_aa: CASSSALAGGPPRTDTQYF; d_call: TRBD2; j_call: TRBJ2-3; clone_size: once; v_call: TRBV5-1
cdr3_nt: TGTGCCAGCAGCTCCGGGACAGAGCAGTTCTTC; cdr3_aa: CASSSGTEQFF; d_call: NA; j_call: TRBJ2-1; clone_size: NA; v_call: TRBV5-5
cdr3_nt: TGTGCCAGCAGGGAACCTAAGGGGAGGGTATACGAGCAGTACTTC; cdr3_aa: CASREPKGRVYEQYF; d_call: TRBD2; j_call: TRBJ2-7; clone_size: NA; v_call: TRBV27
cdr3_nt: TGTGCCAGCAGCTTCGGACACTCTGGAAACACCATATATTTT; cdr3_aa: CASSFGHSGNTIYF; d_call: NA; j_call: TRBJ1-3; clone_size: NA; v_call: TRBV11-3
cdr3_nt: TGTGCCAGCAGTGGGTCTAGCGGGAGTCCCACAGATACGCAGTATTTT; cdr3_aa: CASSGSSGSPTDTQYF; d_call: TRBD2; j_call: TRBJ2-3; clone_size: NA; v_call: TRBV6-1
cdr3_nt: TGTGCCAGCAGCCCGTCTAGCGGGAGAGCGCAGTATTTT; cdr3_aa: CASSPSSGRAQYF; d_call: TRBD2; j_call: TRBJ2-3; clone_size: NA; v_call: TRBV7-2
cdr3_nt: TGTGCCAGCAGCTCCGGGACAGGGGGCGTCACTGAAGCTTTCTTT; cdr3_aa: CASSSGTGGVTEAFF; d_call: TRBD1; j_call: TRBJ1-1; clone_size: once; v_call: TRBV5-8
cdr3_nt: TGTGCCAGCAGTTTTCGGGAGGACTATGGCTACACCTTC; cdr3_aa: CASSFREDYGYTF; d_call: NA; j_call: TRBJ1-2; clone_size: NA; v_call: TRBV27
cdr3_nt: TGTGCCAGCAGCTTAGCCCCGCAGGATGATCAGCCCCAGCATTTT; cdr3_aa: CASSLAPQDDQPQHF; d_call: NA; j_call: TRBJ1-5; clone_size: NA; v_call: TRBV7-8
cdr3_nt: TGTGCCAGCACAACACGGGCAGGGGGTGGCTACACCTTC; cdr3_aa: CASTTRAGGGYTF; d_call: TRBD1; j_call: TRBJ1-2; clone_size: NA; v_call: TRBV28
cdr3_nt: TGCGCCAGCAGCGACCCGGGACTTCAAGCTTTCTTT; cdr3_aa: CASSDPGLQAFF; d_call: NA; j_call: TRBJ1-1; clone_size: few; v_call: TRBV10-1
cdr3_nt: TGCGCCAGCAGCCCTCGTTTGACAGGGGCAGAGGGCTACACCTTC; cdr3_aa: CASSPRLTGAEGYTF; d_call: TRBD1; j_call: TRBJ1-2; clone_size: NA; v_call: TRBV4-1
cdr3_nt: TGTGCCAGCAGCGTAGCTACGAGGCGGGAGTTAACAGATACGCAGTATTTT; cdr3_aa: CASSVATRRELTDTQYF; d_call: TRBD2; j_call: TRBJ2-3; clone_size: NA; v_call: TRBV9
cdr3_nt: TGTGCCAGCTCACCGTCCCAGGGTAACTATGGCTACACCTTC; cdr3_aa: CASSPSQGNYGYTF; d_call: NA; j_call: TRBJ1-2; clone_size: once; v_call: TRBV18
cdr3_nt: TGCGCCAGCAGCGACGGGGCTGGGGCCAACGTCCTGACTTTC; cdr3_aa: CASSDGAGANVLTF; d_call: NA; j_call: TRBJ2-6; clone_size: NA; v_call: TRBV10-1
cdr3_nt: TGTGCCAGCAGCAAAGAATTCGCCGAGGGCGATGAGCAGTTCTTC; cdr3_aa: CASSKEFAEGDEQFF; d_call: NA; j_call: TRBJ2-1; clone_size: NA; v_call: TRBV21-1
cdr3_nt: TGTGCCAGTAGTTTTTATCTGAGGAGGACAGATTACAATGAGCAGTTCTTC; cdr3_aa: CASSFYLRRTDYNEQFF; d_call: NA; j_call: TRBJ2-1; clone_size: NA; v_call: TRBV19